The 20 T cell receptor beta chains below were found in one sample sequenced in a study of blood T cell repertoires in COVID-19. Method: immunoSEQ multiplex PCR; TCRdb's copy keeps in-frame clones and lacks some. The table has about 81,000 clones, 84% seen once; the top ten hold around 13%. Sequences were obtained from peripheral blood. The receptors shown here come from a human donor in a cohort sampled during active COVID-19.

The chain has TRBV7-9 and TRBJ1-2, with D maybe TRBD1 (5 bases). V lost 1 base, J lost 10 bases, and 19 bases lay in between. The CDR3 runs to 15 residues. Germline V gene data show CDR1 as SEHNR and CDR2 as FQNEAQ (reference sequence). The CDR3 loop is CASSLEVGQGRSYTF. The CDR3 DNA reads as TGTGCCAGCAGCTTAGAGGTCGGGCAGGGTCGGTCCTACACCTTC.

The chain employs TRBV29-1 and TRBJ1-5, with a tentative D call TRBD1 (5 bases). CDR3 length: 13 amino acids. V lost 7 bases to trimming and J lost 3 bases, with 13 bases between them. Germline V lookup: CDR1 SQVTM, CDR2 ANQGSEA. This chain's CDR3 is CSAQTGVNQPQHF. In DNA, the CDR3 is TGCAGCGCCCAAACAGGCGTCAATCAGCCCCAGCATTTT.

The chain has TRBV11-2 and TRBJ2-3; TRBD2 agrees at 12 bases. CDR1 and CDR2 (germline): SGHAT, FQNNGV. The length of the CDR3 is 19 residues. With V trimmed by 5 bases and J by 6 bases, 18 bases remained unmatched. The CDR3 coding sequence is TGTGCCAGCAGCGTGACAATGACTAGCGGGGGTCGTCGGTTCGATACGCAGTATTTT. This translates into CASSVTMTSGGRRFDTQYF.

This chain connects TRBV5-4 to TRBJ1-1, with D hard to call. The CDR3 totals 13 residues. Trimming pared 3 bases from V and 13 bases from J, leaving 19 bases between. Germline CDR1 and CDR2: SGHNT and YYREEE (reference sequence). In nucleotides, the CDR3 is TGTGCCAGCAGCTCATCGGCCCTTAGAGAGGGTTTCTTT. Residues: CASSSSALREGFF.

The V call is TRBV5-1, the J call TRBJ2-1; TRBD1 agrees at 11 bases. Germline CDR1 and CDR2: SGHRS and YFSETQ. Germline trimming cut 5 bases from V and 0 bases from J; bases unmatched to any gene: 13. This CDR3 has 19 residues. The CDR3 DNA is TGCGCCAGCAGTTCCGGGACAGGGGGTTCTATGAGCTCCTACAATGAGCAGTTCTTC. As protein: CASSSGTGGSMSSYNEQFF.

The chain recombines TRBV2 with TRBJ2-7, with D perhaps TRBD2 (6 bases). This CDR3 spans 12 amino acids. Germline CDR1 SNHLY, CDR2 FYNNEI. Trimming pared 10 bases from V and 11 bases from J, leaving 21 bases between. CDR3 DNA: TGTGCCACCCACGGGAGCATATCCTTGGAGTACTTC. This codes for CATHGSISLEYF.

The V gene is TRBV6-2 or TRBV6-3, the J gene TRBJ2-5; TRBD2 aligns across 7 bases. Germline CDR1 reads MNHEY; CDR2 reads SVGEGT. The V gene end was trimmed by 2 bases and the J gene end by 4 bases; junction bases not matched to a gene: 4. The CDR3 runs 14 residues. In DNA form, the CDR3 reads TGTGCCAGCAGTTACCAGTGGGGGGGAGAGACCCAGTACTTC. This codes for CASSYQWGGETQYF.

This clone was picked up one time. This chain links TRBV6-5 with TRBJ2-3; 9 nucleotides line up with TRBD2. With V trimmed by 7 bases and J by 1 base, 3 bases remained unmatched. In germline, CDR1 is MNHEY, CDR2 SVGAGI. The CDR3 extends over 14 amino acids. CDR3: CASTSSGGTDTQYF. CDR3 DNA: TGTGCCAGCACCTCTAGCGGGGGCACAGATACGCAGTATTTT.

V is TRBV21-1 and J is TRBJ2-5; the table's D call of TRBD1 was not tested on the DNA. TRBV21-1 is a recognized pseudogene. This CDR3 region has 15 residues. The CDR3: CASSKAGQRYETQYF. CDR3 nucleotides: TGTGCCAGCAGCAAAGCTGGACAGAGATATGAGACCCAGTACTTC.

The sample holds one count of this clone. This rearrangement joins TRBV3-1 (or the pseudogene TRBV3-2) to TRBJ2-3, with a tentative D call TRBD1 (5 bases). The germline V and J ends were trimmed by 0 bases and 6 bases, with 13 bases remaining between them. Germline values: CDR1 LGHDT, CDR2 YNNKEL (reference sequence). This CDR3 comprises 15 residues. For the CDR3, the DNA is TGTGCCAGCAGCCAAGATATGGCAGGGTGGGATACGCAGTATTTT. It is translated as CASSQDMAGWDTQYF.

The rearrangement links TRBV4-1 to TRBJ2-4; 10 positions agree with TRBD1. Germline CDR1 is MGHRA and CDR2 is YSYEKL. The CDR3 covers 16 residues. The trim removed 2 bases at V and 2 bases at J, leaving 3 bases unmatched. The CDR3 DNA sequence: TGCGCCAGCAGCCAATTGGACAGGGGGACCAAAAACATTCAGTACTTC. As protein: CASSQLDRGTKNIQYF.

There are a few counts of this clone. V is TRBV2 and J is TRBJ2-7, with 8 positions matching TRBD1. CDR1 and CDR2 from the germline V gene are SNHLY and FYNNEI. V lost 4 bases to trimming and J lost 3 bases; unmatched junction nucleotides: 2. The length of the CDR3 is 13 residues. CDR3 loop: CASSGQGLYEQYF. DNA of the CDR3: TGTGCCAGCAGTGGACAGGGGCTCTACGAGCAGTACTTC. Full variable domain (remainder filled in from reference TRBV2 and TRBJ2-7): EPEVTQTPSHQVTQMGQEVILRCVPISNHLYFYWYRQILGQKVEFLVSFYNNEISEKSEIFDDQFSVERPDGSNFTLKIRSTKLEDSAMYFCASSGQGLYEQYFGPGTRLTVT.

The genes are TRBV7-9 and TRBJ2-1; 14 bases line up with TRBD2. Losses at the gene ends were 5 bases for V and 4 bases for J; bases not matched to a gene: 10. Germline CDR1 SEHNR, CDR2 FQNEAQ (reference sequence). The CDR3 length is 18 residues. CDR3 coding DNA: TGTGCCAGCAGCACGGGACTAGCGGGGGCCACTGGGTACAATGAGCAGTTCTTC. Translation gives CASSTGLAGATGYNEQFF. Filled out from reference TRBV7-9 and TRBJ2-1, the complete variable domain reads DTGVSQNPRHKITKRGQNVTFRCDPISEHNRLYWYRQTLGQGPEFLTYFQNEAQLEKSRLLSDRFSAERPKGSFSTLEIQRTEQGDSAMYLCASSTGLAGATGYNEQFFGPGTRLTVL.

J is TRBJ1-4 and V is TRBV6-5, with D perhaps TRBD1 (5 bases). The CDR3 has 12 residues. Trimming took off 8 bases at V and 7 bases at J, with 11 bases between the two ends. Germline V lookup: CDR1 MNHEY, CDR2 SVGAGI. CDR3 loop: CASEQGGEKLFF. The CDR3 nucleotides read TGTGCCAGCGAGCAGGGAGGTGAAAAACTGTTTTTT.

This clone was recorded only once. This chain uses TRBV18 with TRBJ1-4; maybe TRBD1 (6 bases). The V gene lost 1 base and the J gene lost 7 bases, with 19 bases spanning the gap. The CDR3 sequence is 17 residues long. The germline V gene encodes CDR1 KGHSH and CDR2 LQKENI. CDR3 residues: CASSPRLHGGQGEKLFF. CDR3 nucleotide sequence: TGTGCCAGCTCACCACGATTGCACGGGGGGCAGGGTGAAAAACTGTTTTTT.

The rearrangement uses TRBV10-3 and TRBJ2-3; 10 positions agree with TRBD2. Germline V gives CDR1 ENHRY, CDR2 SYGVKD. This CDR3 region has 17 residues. J was trimmed by 2 bases and V by 0 bases; bases with no gene match: 5. The CDR3: CAISESGSGGSTDTQYF. In DNA form, the CDR3 reads TGTGCCATCAGTGAGTCCGGTAGCGGGGGGTCCACAGATACGCAGTATTTT.

In DNA, the CDR3 is TGTGCCAGCAGTTACTCGCAGGGGGTCGTCGAGCAGTACTTC. Residues: CASSYSQGVVEQYF. V usage is TRBV6-6 and J usage is TRBJ2-7; 7 nucleotides align to TRBD1. V lost 0 bases to trimming and J lost 6 bases; unmatched junction nucleotides: 5. The CDR3 extends over 14 amino acids. Germline V gives CDR1 MNHNY, CDR2 SVGAGI (reference sequence).

V usage is TRBV27 and J usage is TRBJ2-1; TRBD2 agrees at 11 bases. The CDR3 spans 16 residues. Unmatched junction bases numbered 8, after V lost 6 bases and J lost 4 bases. Per germline, CDR1 MNHEY and CDR2 SMNVEV (reference sequence). The CDR3 spells CASRPSIAGGYNEQFF. The CDR3 DNA follows: TGTGCCAGCAGGCCGTCAATAGCGGGGGGGTACAATGAGCAGTTCTTC.

The table lists this clone with a few counts. V and J are TRBV7-9 and TRBJ2-7, with D perhaps TRBD1 (6 bases). The V and J ends lost 1 base and 6 bases respectively, with 13 bases between them. There are 14 residues in the CDR3. Looked up from germline, CDR1 is SEHNR and CDR2 is FQNEAQ (reference sequence). The DNA of the CDR3 is TGTGCCAGCAGCTTAGAAGGCCGCAGGGGCGAGCAGTACTTC. Protein: CASSLEGRRGEQYF.

The chain combines TRBV29-1 with TRBJ2-3; 11 bases match TRBD2. The V gene's germline CDR1 is SQVTM and CDR2 ANQGSEA. Trimming took 6 bases from V and 4 from J; bases not matched to a gene: 18. The CDR3 loop spans 18 amino acids. CDR3 protein: CSVPTGSGGVSGADTQYF. The CDR3, as DNA: TGCAGCGTGCCGACAGGTAGCGGGGGGGTATCGGGCGCAGATACGCAGTATTTT.